This T cell receptor (beta chain) was captured in a study of T-cell reconstitution after alpha-beta-depleted transplantation in children. About this clonotype: Antigen unknown.

General study results and limits: One year post-transplant, T-cell counts and diversity were largely derived from T cells produced anew. Alpha-beta T cells present about two months after transplant were reported to originate from several hundred expanded graft clones. It was surviving recipient T cells and thymic progenitors that gave some patients high TCRbeta diversity at day 60.

Germline V gives CDR1 SGHRS, CDR2 YFSETQ. This CDR3 region has 15 residues. V lost 4 bases to trimming and J lost 5 bases, with 18 bases between them. Unique molecular identifiers were used to barcode this TCRbeta library. TCRdb redid the calling of the PCR reads with MiXCR, one entry per CDR3 protein. There are 700,000 or so distinct CDR3 sequences in the sample; 13% occur only once, and around 0.8% lies in the top ten. Sequenced here: PBMCs, sampled before TCRalphabeta/CD19-depleted stem cell transplant. The genes are TRBV5-1 and TRBJ1-1; unclear D gene. The receptor was derived from a girl aged 2 to 9 with congenital amegakaryocytic thrombocytopenia, due to receive a stem cell transplant. CDR3 nucleotides: TGCGCCAGCAGCCTCCAGACGGGCGGGTTGACTGAAGCTTTCTTT. Protein product: CASSLQTGGLTEAFF.